This T cell receptor beta chain was retrieved from a study of shared clonotypes between healthy human individuals. In the study overall: Aged 18 to 49, the donors were a couple of women and a few men. There were three CD4 naive, three CD4 memory, two CD8 naive and one CD8 memory plates per donor.

V was cut by 3 bases and J by 3 bases, with 17 bases left in between. CDR1 and CDR2 (germline): MDHEN, SYDVKM. The CDR3 runs to 16 residues. Study-wide points: Sampling included only blood; tissue repertoires likely differ.

Every contributor of samples was a Caucasian grown-up residing in Nashville, Tennessee. Generated by immunoSEQ multiplex PCR, the TCRdb table keeps only in-frame clones and is missing some. The table has around 600,000 clones, about 96% seen once. As regards this clone: Its antigen remains unknown.

The receptor comes from a woman younger than 45 in good health. The V and J genes are TRBV28 and TRBJ1-1; TRBD1 might be the D (6 bases). Sequencing was carried out using naive CD4+ T cells sorted from blood. Subset: CD45RA+ positively selected. The CDR3 spells CASSFPQGPVHTEAFF. CDR3 nucleotides: TGTGCCAGCAGTTTCCCCCAGGGGCCCGTCCACACTGAAGCTTTCTTT.